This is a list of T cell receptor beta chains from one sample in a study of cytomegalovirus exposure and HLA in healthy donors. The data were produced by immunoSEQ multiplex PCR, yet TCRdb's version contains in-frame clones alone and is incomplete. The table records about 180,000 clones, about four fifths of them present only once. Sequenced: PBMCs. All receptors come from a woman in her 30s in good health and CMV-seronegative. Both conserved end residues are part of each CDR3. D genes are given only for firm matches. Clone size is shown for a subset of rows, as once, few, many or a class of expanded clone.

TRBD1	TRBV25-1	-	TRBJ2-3	CASSVTTGQDTDTQYF	TGTGCCAGCAGTGTCACGACGGGACAGGACACAGATACGCAGTATTTT
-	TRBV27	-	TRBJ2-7	CASRLNRAHEQYF	TGTGCCAGCAGGCTGAACAGGGCCCACGAGCAGTACTTC
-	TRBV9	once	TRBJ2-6	CASSDSDSFSGANVLTF	TGTGCCAGCAGCGATTCGGACAGCTTCTCTGGGGCCAACGTCCTGACTTTC
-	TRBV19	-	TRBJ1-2	CASTQGLDYGYTF	TGTGCCAGTACCCAGGGGTTAGACTATGGCTACACCTTC
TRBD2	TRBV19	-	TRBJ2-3	CASSIVRSGGASDTQYF	TGTGCCAGTAGTATAGTAAGGAGCGGGGGGGCTTCAGATACGCAGTATTTT
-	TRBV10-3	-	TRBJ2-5	CAISDWGDDQETQYF	TGTGCCATCAGTGACTGGGGGGATGACCAAGAGACCCAGTACTTC
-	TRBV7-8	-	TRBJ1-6	CASSLGGSYNSPLHF	TGTGCCAGCAGCTTAGGTGGCAGTTATAATTCACCCCTCCACTTT
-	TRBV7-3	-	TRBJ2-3	CASSLAGPDTQYF	TGTGCCAGCAGCTTAGCGGGGCCAGATACGCAGTATTTT
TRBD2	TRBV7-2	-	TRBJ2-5	CASSLQRGDGETQYF	TGTGCCAGCAGCTTACAACGGGGGGACGGAGAGACCCAGTACTTC
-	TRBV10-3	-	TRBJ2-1	CAISQTIRDTYNEQFF	TGTGCCATCAGCCAAACAATCCGGGATACGTACAATGAGCAGTTCTTC
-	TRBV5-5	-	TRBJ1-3	CASSQAGGRGNTIYF	TGTGCCAGCAGCCAGGCCGGGGGTAGGGGAAACACCATATATTTT
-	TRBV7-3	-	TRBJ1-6	CASSQVGGLGNSPLHF	TGTGCCAGCAGCCAGGTCGGGGGATTGGGTAATTCACCCCTCCACTTT
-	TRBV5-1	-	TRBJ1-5	CASSQGASQPQHF	TGCGCCAGCAGCCAGGGTGCGAGTCAGCCCCAGCATTTT
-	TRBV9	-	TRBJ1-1	CASSASQGMNTEAFF	TGTGCCAGCAGCGCTTCACAGGGTATGAACACTGAAGCTTTCTTT
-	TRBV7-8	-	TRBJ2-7	CASTSTDLYEQYF	TGTGCCAGCACCTCGACAGACCTCTACGAGCAGTACTTC
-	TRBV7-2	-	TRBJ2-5	CASSFGSSETQYF	TGTGCCAGCAGCTTTGGTAGCTCAGAGACCCAGTACTTC
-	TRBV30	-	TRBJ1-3	CAWTRLASSGNTIYF	TGTGCCTGGACTAGGCTGGCGAGCTCTGGAAACACCATATATTTT
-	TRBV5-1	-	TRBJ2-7	CASSFARLDEQYF	TGCGCCAGCAGCTTCGCGAGGCTGGACGAGCAGTACTTC
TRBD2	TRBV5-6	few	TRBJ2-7	CASSWTSAYEQYF	TGTGCCAGCAGCTGGACTAGCGCCTACGAGCAGTACTTC
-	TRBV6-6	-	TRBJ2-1	CASRGLTSHNEQFF	TGTGCCAGCCGAGGACTAACGTCCCACAATGAGCAGTTCTTC
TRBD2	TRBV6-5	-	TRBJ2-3	CASRRTSGSTDTQYF	TGTGCCAGCAGACGGACTAGCGGTAGCACAGATACGCAGTATTTT
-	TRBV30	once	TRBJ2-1	CAWDLRQKINEQFF	TGTGCCTGGGACCTGAGGCAGAAAATTAATGAGCAGTTCTTC
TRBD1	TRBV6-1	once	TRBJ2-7	CASSASGTGPYEQYF	TGTGCCAGCAGTGCCTCCGGGACAGGCCCATACGAGCAGTACTTC
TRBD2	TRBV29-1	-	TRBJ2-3	CSVVRAGGGTDTQYF	TGCAGCGTTGTCCGAGCGGGGGGAGGCACAGATACGCAGTATTTT
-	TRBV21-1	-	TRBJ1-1	CASSKGGDREGHTEAFF	TGTGCCAGCAGCAAAGGAGGAGACAGGGAAGGACACACTGAAGCTTTCTTT
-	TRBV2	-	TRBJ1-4	CASSPGGADEKLFF	TGTGCCAGCAGCCCGGGGGGCGCCGATGAAAAACTGTTTTTT
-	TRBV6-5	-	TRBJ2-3	CASSPDSRTDTQYF	TGTGCCAGCAGTCCAGACAGCCGCACAGATACGCAGTATTTT
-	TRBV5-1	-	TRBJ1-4	CASSPTAVATNEKLFF	TGCGCCAGCAGTCCGACAGCAGTTGCAACTAATGAAAAACTGTTTTTT
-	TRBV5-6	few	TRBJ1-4	CASSSGYANEKLFF	TGTGCCAGCAGTTCGGGGTACGCTAATGAAAAACTGTTTTTT
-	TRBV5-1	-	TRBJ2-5	CASSTTPGGRGAQYF	TGCGCCAGCAGCACGACCCCGGGGGGCCGGGGGGCCCAGTACTTC
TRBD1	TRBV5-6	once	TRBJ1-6	CASSLWGQGNNSPLHF	TGTGCCAGCAGCTTGTGGGGACAGGGAAATAATTCACCCCTCCACTTT
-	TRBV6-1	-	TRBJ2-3	CASSEAGQLDTQYF	TGTGCCAGCAGTGAAGCGGGACAATTAGATACGCAGTATTTT
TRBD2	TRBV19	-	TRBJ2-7	CASSGAAGLAGGTTYEQYF	TGTGCCAGTAGTGGAGCAGCGGGACTAGCGGGGGGGACCACCTACGAGCAGTACTTC
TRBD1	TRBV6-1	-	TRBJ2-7	CASTGTGRYEQYF	TGTGCCAGCACCGGGACAGGGCGCTACGAGCAGTACTTC
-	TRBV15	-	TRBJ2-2	CATSMRGNTGELFF	TGTGCCACCAGCATGCGGGGTAACACCGGGGAGCTGTTTTTT
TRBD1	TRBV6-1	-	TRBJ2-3	CASSVQGAHTDTQYF	TGTGCCAGCAGCGTACAGGGGGCTCACACAGATACGCAGTATTTT
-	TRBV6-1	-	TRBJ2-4	CACSDSPPLKNIQYF	TGTGCCTGTTCCGACAGTCCCCCCCTCAAAAACATTCAGTACTTC